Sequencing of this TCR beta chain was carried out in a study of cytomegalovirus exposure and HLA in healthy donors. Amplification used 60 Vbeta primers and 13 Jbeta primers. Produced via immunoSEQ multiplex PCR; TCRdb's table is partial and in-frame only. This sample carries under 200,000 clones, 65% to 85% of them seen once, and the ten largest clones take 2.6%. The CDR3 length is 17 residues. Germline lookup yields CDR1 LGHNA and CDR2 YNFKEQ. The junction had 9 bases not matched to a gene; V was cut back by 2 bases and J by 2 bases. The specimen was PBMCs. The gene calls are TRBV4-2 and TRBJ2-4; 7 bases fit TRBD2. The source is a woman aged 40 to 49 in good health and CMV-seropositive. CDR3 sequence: CASSQIPLADTKNIQYF. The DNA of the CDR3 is TGTGCCAGCAGCCAAATCCCCCTAGCGGACACCAAAAACATTCAGTACTTC.